These 22 T cell receptor beta chains were all obtained from the same sample, sequenced in a study of blood T cell repertoires in COVID-19. Here immunoSEQ multiplex PCR was the method, and the copy in TCRdb shows in-frame clones only, minus some. The table shows hundreds of thousands of clones, with less than 90% occurring only once. Material for sequencing was peripheral blood. These receptors all come from a woman aged 45-60 years with acute or convalescent COVID-19.

This clone was recorded a few times. The chain couples TRBV2 to TRBJ2-5; 9 bases map to TRBD1. Trimming took 6 bases from V and 5 from J; bases not matched to a gene: 7. The CDR3 covers 14 residues. Germline lookup yields CDR1 SNHLY and CDR2 FYNNEI. CDR3 bases: TGTGCCAGCAGATCCGGACAGGGGAGGGAGACCCAGTACTTC. Its protein is CASRSGQGRETQYF.

V usage is TRBV10-3 and J usage is TRBJ1-2; TRBD1 matches at 7 bases. CDR3 length: 15 residues. The V segment lost 2 bases and the J segment 6 bases; nucleotides outside the gene matches: 9. The germline gives CDR1 ENHRY, CDR2 SYGVKD. Here the CDR3 reads CAISEGDRQGNGYTF. Written as DNA, the CDR3 is TGTGCCATCAGTGAGGGAGACCGACAGGGAAATGGCTACACCTTC.

The V and J genes are TRBV6-5 and TRBJ2-7, with D possibly being TRBD1 (6 bases). Germline V lookup: CDR1 MNHEY, CDR2 SVGAGI. V gave up 0 bases and J gave up 1 base, with 7 bases separating them. The CDR3 has 14 amino acids. The CDR3: CASSYSGASYEQYF. DNA for the CDR3: TGTGCCAGCAGTTACTCGGGGGCTTCCTACGAGCAGTACTTC.

The chain uses TRBV19 and TRBJ2-1; a weak D match, TRBD2 (7 bases). There are 15 residues in the CDR3. Germline assignment: CDR1 LNHDA and CDR2 SQIVND (reference sequence). Deletions cut 7 bases from V and 5 bases from J, with 18 bases between. In DNA form, the CDR3 reads TGTGCCAGTAACCTAAGGGGGGGGCCTCACAATGAGCAGTTCTTC. This sequence encodes CASNLRGGPHNEQFF. The complete variable domain, with remaining parts taken from reference TRBV19 and TRBJ2-1, reads DGGITQSPKYLFRKEGQNVTLSCEQNLNHDAMYWYRQDPGQGLRLIYYSQIVNDFQKGDIAEGYSVSREKKESFPLTVTSAQKNPTAFYLCASNLRGGPHNEQFFGPGTRLTVL.

The J gene is TRBJ2-5, the V gene TRBV6-5; 8 bases are a match to TRBD2. The trim removed 2 bases at V and 9 bases at J, leaving 8 bases unmatched. The V gene's germline CDR1 is MNHEY and CDR2 SVGAGI. This CDR3 region has 14 residues. CDR3 nucleotide sequence: TGTGCCAGCAGTTACAGTAGCGGGGCCGGGGCCCAGTACTTC. It codes for CASSYSSGAGAQYF.

V and J are TRBV29-1 and TRBJ2-3, with TRBD1 matching over 8 bases. V shed 0 bases, J shed 1 base, and the junction held 12 bases outside the gene matches. Germline loops: CDR1 SQVTM, CDR2 ANQGSEA. The CDR3 covers 18 residues. The CDR3 DNA sequence: TGCAGCGTTGAAGATCGGGGAAGATTGGGACAGGGCACAGATACGCAGTATTTT. Its translation is CSVEDRGRLGQGTDTQYF.

The chain carries TRBV11-2 and TRBJ2-7, with 8 bases that match TRBD2. Germline V gene data show CDR1 as SGHAT and CDR2 as FQNNGV. CDR3 length: 14 residues. V lost 5 bases and J lost 5; bases outside the gene matches: 8. CDR3 DNA sequence: TGTGCCAGCAGCCCCCCGGGACTAGAACACGAGCAGTACTTC. This sequence encodes CASSPPGLEHEQYF.

This clone was seen a single time. The chain is built from TRBV5-1 and TRBJ2-1, with 12 bases identical to TRBD2. The ends lost 3 bases at V and 11 bases at J; junction bases unmatched: 6. CDR3 length: 14 amino acids. Germline CDR1 SGHRS, CDR2 YFSETQ. In DNA form, the CDR3 reads TGCGCCAGCAGCTCATCTAGCGGGAGGGTGCAGCAGTTCTTC. It is translated as CASSSSSGRVQQFF. Full variable domain (outside the CDR3, taken from reference TRBV5-1 and TRBJ2-1): KAGVTQTPRYLIKTRGQQVTLSCSPISGHRSVSWYQQTPGQGLQFLFEYFSETQRNKGNFPGRFSGRQFSNSRSEMNVSTLELGDSALYLCASSSSSGRVQQFFGPGTRLTVL.

Only a few counts were recorded for this clone. J is TRBJ2-5 and V is TRBV9, with a tentative D call TRBD2 (6 bases). Trimming removed 0 bases from V and 5 bases from J, with 14 bases in between. The CDR3 loop spans 15 amino acids. Germline V CDR1 and CDR2: SGDLS, YYNGEE. In nucleotides, the CDR3 is TGTGCCAGCAGCGTAGCTGGTAGCGGCTGGGAGACCCAGTACTTC. Amino acids: CASSVAGSGWETQYF.

The rearrangement uses TRBV11-2 and TRBJ2-7; no definite D call. Trimming shortened V by 5 bases and J by 2 bases, and 13 bases separated the two germline ends. The V gene's germline CDR1 is SGHAT and CDR2 FQNNGV. The CDR3 runs to 14 residues. Here the CDR3 DNA reads TGTGCCAGCAGCCACGCCGGGTACCCCTACGAGCAGTACTTC. It codes for CASSHAGYPYEQYF.

This sequence joins TRBV7-2 and TRBJ2-5; 7 nucleotides match TRBD2. Germline V CDR1 and CDR2: SGHTA, FQGNSA. CDR3 size: 15 residues. V was clipped by 5 bases and J by 5 bases; unmatched bases: 11. The DNA for the CDR3 is TGTGCCAGCAGCCGGACTAGGGCCAAGGGGGAGACCCAGTACTTC. The encoded protein is CASSRTRAKGETQYF.

The CDR3 DNA reads TGTGCCTGGAAATCGGGCAGGGGAATCAACGAGCAGTACTTC. The encoded protein is CAWKSGRGINEQYF. The chain has TRBV30 and TRBJ2-7, with a possible D match to TRBD1 (6 bases). CDR1 GTSNPN and CDR2 SVGIG come from the germline V gene (reference sequence). The CDR3 is 14 residues long. V shed 4 bases and J shed 5 bases, with 18 bases lying between them.

The chain uses TRBV6-6 and TRBJ1-5; maybe TRBD1 (6 bases). Germline assignment: CDR1 MNHNY and CDR2 SVGAGI (reference sequence). The CDR3 contains 15 residues. Deletions cut 2 bases from V and 8 bases from J, with 16 bases between. The CDR3 nucleotides read TGTGCCAGCAGTTACGTTCGGGGACCAGGGGAGCCCCAGCATTTT. Translation gives CASSYVRGPGEPQHF.

The V and J genes are TRBV24-1 and TRBJ1-2; 7 nucleotides match TRBD1. With V trimmed by 5 bases and J by 4 bases, 9 bases remained unmatched. From germline, CDR1 is KGHDR and CDR2 SFDVKD. The CDR3 contains 15 residues. CDR3 nucleotide sequence: TGTGCCACCAGTGGGTCAGGGGGAGAGGGCTATGGCTACACCTTC. It specifies CATSGSGGEGYGYTF.

J is TRBJ1-4 and V is TRBV7-9; 7 bases are a match to TRBD1. This CDR3 spans 15 amino acids. Germline-derived CDR1 and CDR2 are SEHNR and FQNEAQ (reference sequence). The junction had 8 bases not matched to a gene; V was cut back by 5 bases and J by 5 bases. The CDR3 here is CASSHNDRANEKLFF. The CDR3 DNA follows: TGTGCCAGCAGCCACAACGACAGGGCGAATGAAAAACTGTTTTTT.

The rearrangement uses TRBV5-1 and TRBJ2-3, with D unresolved. V was shortened by 0 bases and J by 0 bases, with 8 bases between the two germline ends. CDR3 size: 15 residues. Germline V gene data show CDR1 as SGHRS and CDR2 as YFSETQ. The CDR3 sequence: CASSLDGGSTDTQYF. CDR3 coding DNA: TGCGCCAGCAGCTTGGATGGCGGAAGCACAGATACGCAGTATTTT.

Points on this clone: Other DNA sequences in the same sample also yield this CDR3. CDR3 amino acids: CASSIAGTSSYEQYF. As DNA, the CDR3 is TGTGCCAGTAGTATAGCCGGGACTAGCTCCTACGAGCAGTACTTC. The V gene is TRBV19, the J gene TRBJ2-7; 8 bases match TRBD2. This CDR3 has 15 residues. J was trimmed by 0 bases and V by 1 base; bases with no gene match: 2. Germline assignment: CDR1 LNHDA and CDR2 SQIVND (reference sequence).

The DNA for the CDR3 is TGCGCCAGCTATGAGCCAAACCAAGAGACCCAGTACTTC. It yields the protein CASYEPNQETQYF. This rearrangement joins TRBV5-1 to TRBJ2-5; D not certain. Germline V lookup: CDR1 SGHRS, CDR2 YFSETQ. V shed 7 bases and J shed 0 bases, with 10 bases lying between them. The CDR3 covers 13 residues.

The chain links TRBV27 to TRBJ1-1, with D possibly matching TRBD1 (5 bases). This CDR3 region has 13 residues. V lost 5 bases, J lost 1 base, and 8 bases lay in between. Germline V gene data show CDR1 as MNHEY and CDR2 as SMNVEV (reference sequence). CDR3 nucleotide sequence: TGTGCCAGCAGTACCGACAGGAACACTGAAGCTTTCTTT. Amino acid sequence: CASSTDRNTEAFF.

V gene TRBV4-2 combines with J gene TRBJ2-3; 7 bases agree with TRBD2. CDR3 length: 16 residues. Germline assignment: CDR1 LGHNA and CDR2 YNFKEQ. Unmatched junction bases numbered 7, after V lost 0 bases and J lost 4 bases. This CDR3 reads CASSQEGSGAPDTQYF. CDR3 nucleotide sequence: TGTGCCAGCAGCCAAGAGGGGAGCGGGGCGCCAGATACGCAGTATTTT.

This chain links TRBV20-1 with TRBJ2-7; D unclear. This CDR3 is 11 amino acids long. V was clipped by 6 bases and J by 0 bases, with 6 bases between them. The V gene's germline CDR1 is DFQATT and CDR2 SNEGSKA (reference sequence). CDR3 DNA: TGCAGTGCGGCTGACTCCTACGAGCAGTACTTC. Its translation: CSAADSYEQYF.

The chain uses TRBV3-1 (or the pseudogene TRBV3-2) and TRBJ1-2, with unresolved D. The CDR3 is made up of 16 amino acids. From germline, CDR1 is LGHDT and CDR2 YNNKEL (reference sequence). Trimming took 0 bases from V and 9 from J, leaving 20 bases between them. In DNA form, the CDR3 reads TGTGCCAGCAGCCAAGATAGTGGGCAGGTCACTCTAAGCTACACCTTC. It specifies CASSQDSGQVTLSYTF.